Described below is a single T cell receptor (beta chain) sequence and its context. Antigen unknown. The read ends 3 residues shy of where the CDR3 ends; the end is completed using the germline J gene. Here immunoSEQ multiplex PCR was the method, and the copy in TCRdb shows in-frame clones only, minus some. There are roughly 39,000 clones in the sample, none observed a single time. CVID meant reduced serum IgG, IgA and/or IgM plus specific antibody deficiency. Replacement immunoglobulin had been given to every CVID subject for at least one year. Germline V CDR1 and CDR2: LNHDA, SQIVND (reference sequence). V was cut by 7 bases and J by 1 base, with 13 bases left in between. CDR3 length equals 14 residues. This sample was included in a study of T cell clonality in common variable immunodeficiency. Regarding the study as a whole: In common variable immunodeficiency, TCR beta chains reportedly carried fewer deletions and N-nucleotide insertions.

The specimen was peripheral blood mononuclear cells. The receptor was derived from a human donor with common variable immunodeficiency. The genes are TRBV19 and TRBJ1-1, with TRBD1 as a possible D gene (6 bases). Partial CDR3 DNA: TGTGCCAGTACCCTAACAGGGACGAACACTGAA. It specifies CASTLTGTNTE. The entire CDR3 sequence reads CASTLTGTNTEAFF.